This T cell receptor (beta chain) came from a study of blood T cell repertoires in COVID-19. Across the study: PBMCs, B-cell-depleted T cells, or T cells provided the cDNA or gDNA that made up the material.

The J segment lost 8 bases and the V segment lost 4 bases, leaving 7 bases of the junction unmatched. Germline V gives CDR1 LGHDT, CDR2 YNNKEL (reference sequence). The CDR3 is 14 amino acids. Residents of about two dozen US areas, aged about 18 to 95 years, made up the participants. Allocation to cohorts depended on clinical history reported by the participants. Original processing methods: It was from reference gene primer amplification that nucleated cell counts were estimated. Data came from immunoSEQ multiplex PCR; TCRdb stores just in-frame clones and leaves some out. V and J calls and clone size follow that table, whereas D and trimming were derived from the DNA. The profile shows approximately 250,000 clones, 75% to 85% of them singletons.

The sequence was collected from a woman aged 50 to 65 with acute COVID-19. The chain has TRBV3-1 (or the pseudogene TRBV3-2) and TRBJ1-4; 7 bases fit TRBD1. Sequences were obtained from PBMCs or T cells enriched from blood (not recorded which). DNA for the CDR3: TGTGCCAGCAGCCCACCCGGGACAGTCGAAAAACTGTTTTTT. Amino acids: CASSPPGTVEKLFF.